This TCR beta chain was documented in a study of cytomegalovirus exposure and HLA in healthy donors. Overall study results and limits: Many donors carried some public TCRs, although rarity characterized most TCR sequences. Reported performance of the classifier showed diagnosis of cytomegalovirus status with high specificity and sensitivity.

Trimming at V came to 1 base and at J to 5 bases, leaving 12 bases not matched to a gene. The CDR3 is 19 amino acids. In germline, CDR1 is MGHRA, CDR2 YSYEKL. Turning to this clone: The antigen remains undetermined.

Measured with immunoSEQ multiplex PCR; TCRdb has only the in-frame clones, and not every one. In the table there are tens of thousands of clones, around 97% of which are singletons. The receptor was isolated from a woman younger than 30 in good health and CMV-seropositive. The sample taken for sequencing was PBMCs. The chain recombines TRBV4-1 with TRBJ2-2; 11 bases agree with TRBD2. The CDR3 region is CASSQGLTSGRRRTGELFF. The CDR3 bases are TGCGCCAGCAGCCAAGGTCTTACTAGCGGGAGAAGAAGGACCGGGGAGCTGTTTTTT.